Included here is one T cell receptor (beta chain) sequence, with context. No antigen is known for it. This entry belongs to a study of chemoradiotherapy in HPV16-positive cancers. Study findings and constraints: HPV-responsive T-cell expansion during chemoradiotherapy was linked to improved recurrence-free survival in HPV16-positive patients.

Assay used: immunoSEQ multiplex PCR; TCRdb lists only in-frame clones, some missing. The sample lists about 15,000 clones, roughly 91% occurring once. Per the germline V gene, CDR1 is KGHSH and CDR2 is LQKENI. The CDR3 spans 13 residues. V dropped 3 bases and J dropped 9; count of bases not matched to a gene: 7. This sequence was found in a human donor with HPV-associated anogenital cancer. The chain links TRBV18 to TRBJ2-7; 8 nucleotides agree with TRBD2. The sample consisted of blood, taken from a patient who underwent chemoradiotherapy. CDR3 bases: TGTGCCAGCTCACCTGACCAGAGCGGGGGGCAGTACTTC. Translation: CASSPDQSGGQYF. Full variable domain (outside the CDR3, taken from reference TRBV18 and TRBJ2-7): NAGVMQNPRHLVRRRGQEARLRCSPMKGHSHVYWYRQLPEEGLKFMVYLQKENIIDESGMPKERFSAEFPKEGPSILRIQQVVRGDSAAYFCASSPDQSGGQYFGPGTRLTVT.